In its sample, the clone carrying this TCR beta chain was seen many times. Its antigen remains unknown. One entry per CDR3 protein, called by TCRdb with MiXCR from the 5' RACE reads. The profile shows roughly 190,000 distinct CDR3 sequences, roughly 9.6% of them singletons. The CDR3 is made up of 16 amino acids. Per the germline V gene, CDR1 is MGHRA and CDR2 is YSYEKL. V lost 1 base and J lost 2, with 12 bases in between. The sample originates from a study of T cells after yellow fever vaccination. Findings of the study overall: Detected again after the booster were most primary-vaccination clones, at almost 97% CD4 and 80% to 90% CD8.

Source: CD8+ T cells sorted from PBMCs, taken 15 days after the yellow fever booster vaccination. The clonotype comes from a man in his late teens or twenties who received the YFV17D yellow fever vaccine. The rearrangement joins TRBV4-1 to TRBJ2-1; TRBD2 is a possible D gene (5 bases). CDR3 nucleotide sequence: TGCGCCAGCAGCCAAGTCGGGAACTCCCCCTACAATGAGCAGTTCTTC. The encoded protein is CASSQVGNSPYNEQFF.